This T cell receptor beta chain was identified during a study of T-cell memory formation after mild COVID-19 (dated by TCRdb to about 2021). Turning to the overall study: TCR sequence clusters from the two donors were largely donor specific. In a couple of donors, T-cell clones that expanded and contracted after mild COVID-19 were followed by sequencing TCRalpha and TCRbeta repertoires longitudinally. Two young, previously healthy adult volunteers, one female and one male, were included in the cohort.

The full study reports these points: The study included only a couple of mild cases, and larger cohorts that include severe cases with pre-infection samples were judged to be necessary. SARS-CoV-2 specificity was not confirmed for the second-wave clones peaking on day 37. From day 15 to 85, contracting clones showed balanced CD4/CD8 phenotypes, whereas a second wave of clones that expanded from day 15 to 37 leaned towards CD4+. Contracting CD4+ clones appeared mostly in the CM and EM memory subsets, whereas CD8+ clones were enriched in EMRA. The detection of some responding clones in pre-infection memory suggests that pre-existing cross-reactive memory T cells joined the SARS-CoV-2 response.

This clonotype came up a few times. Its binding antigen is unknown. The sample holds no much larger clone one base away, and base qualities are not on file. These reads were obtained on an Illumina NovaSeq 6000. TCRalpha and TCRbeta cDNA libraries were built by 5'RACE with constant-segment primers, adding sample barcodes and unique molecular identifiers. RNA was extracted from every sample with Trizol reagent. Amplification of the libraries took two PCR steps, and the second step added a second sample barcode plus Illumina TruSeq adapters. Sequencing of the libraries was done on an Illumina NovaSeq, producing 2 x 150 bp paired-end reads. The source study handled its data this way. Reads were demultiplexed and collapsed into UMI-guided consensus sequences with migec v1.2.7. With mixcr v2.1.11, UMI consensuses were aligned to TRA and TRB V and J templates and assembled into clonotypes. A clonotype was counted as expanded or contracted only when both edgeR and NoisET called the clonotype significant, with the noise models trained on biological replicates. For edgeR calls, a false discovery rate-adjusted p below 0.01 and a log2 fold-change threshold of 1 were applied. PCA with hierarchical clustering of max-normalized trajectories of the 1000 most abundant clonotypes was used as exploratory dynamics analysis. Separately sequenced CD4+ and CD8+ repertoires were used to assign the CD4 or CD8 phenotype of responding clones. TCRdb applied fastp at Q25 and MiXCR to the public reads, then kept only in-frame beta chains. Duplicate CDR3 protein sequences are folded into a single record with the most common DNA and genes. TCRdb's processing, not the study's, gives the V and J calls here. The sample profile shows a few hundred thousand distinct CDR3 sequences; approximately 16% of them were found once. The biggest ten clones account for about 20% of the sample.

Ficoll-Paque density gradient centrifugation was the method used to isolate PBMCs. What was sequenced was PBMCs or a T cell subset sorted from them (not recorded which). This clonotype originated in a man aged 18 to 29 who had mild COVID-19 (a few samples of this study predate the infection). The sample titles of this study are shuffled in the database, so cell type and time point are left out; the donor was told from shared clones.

In nucleotides, the sequence is TGCGCCAGCAGCCAGACTAGCGGGGACACAGATACGCAGTATTTT. Its coded protein is CASSQTSGDTDTQYF. This receptor chain uses TRBV4-3 and TRBJ2-3, and 11 junctional nucleotides match TRBD2. CDR3 length: 15 amino acids, cysteine to phenylalanine. Only the CDR3 part of the read is kept: 45 bases, read in frame from the first base. Unmatched junction bases come to 1, with V trimmed by 3 bases and J by 2 bases. Sequences LGHNA (CDR1) and YSLEER (CDR2) are obtained from the germline V gene.